This T cell receptor (beta chain) came from a study of blood T cell repertoires in COVID-19. Study-level background: Samples taken during acute and convalescent COVID-19 were collected in the United States, Italy and Spain. Sources were T cells, B-cell-depleted T cells, or PBMCs; the material itself was cDNA or gDNA.

This CDR3 spans 16 amino acids. Losses at the gene ends were 4 bases for V and 7 bases for J; bases not matched to a gene: 11. The germline V gene has CDR1 KGHSH and CDR2 LQKENI. In the study's own analysis: The assay estimated nucleated cells by amplifying reference gene primers. Data came from immunoSEQ multiplex PCR; TCRdb stores just in-frame clones and leaves some out. The DNA gave D and trimming, while V, J and clone size come from that table. The sample has 280,000 or so clones; around 87% are singletons. The sample was peripheral blood. The sequence was collected from a woman younger than 45 who had recovered from COVID-19. The chain joins TRBV18 to TRBJ1-5; 9 positions match TRBD1. In nucleotides, the CDR3 is TGTGCCAGCTCACGACAGCAGGGACAGGGTAAACAGCCCCAGCATTTT. It yields the protein CASSRQQGQGKQPQHF.